This record covers a single T cell receptor (beta chain). This specimen belongs to a study of blood T cell repertoires in COVID-19. Study in general: Sites across the United States, Italy and Spain contributed samples from acute and convalescent COVID-19. Sources were T cells, B-cell-depleted T cells, or PBMCs; the material itself was cDNA or gDNA.

Enrollment of patients from Seattle took place during active infection, with longitudinal follow-up. CDR3 length: 15 amino acids. Per the germline V gene, CDR1 is SNHLY and CDR2 is FYNNEI. Trimming pared 2 bases from V and 10 bases from J, leaving 17 bases between. In the authors' workflow: Using reference gene primer amplification, nucleated cell counts were estimated. Assay: immunoSEQ multiplex PCR; the TCRdb copy retains only in-frame clones and omits some. V and J calls and clone size are those listed in that table; D and trimming were worked out from the DNA. The sample consists of about 350,000 clones, 86% of them appearing once.

Sequencing used peripheral blood. The receptor comes from a woman in her sixties or seventies with COVID-19, enrolled during active disease. This chain joins TRBV2 and TRBJ1-4; TRBD1 might be the D (6 bases). The CDR3 nucleotides are TGTGCCAGCAGTGAATATGGGGGCAGAGGAGGAAAACTGTTTTTT. The encoded protein is CASSEYGGRGGKLFF.